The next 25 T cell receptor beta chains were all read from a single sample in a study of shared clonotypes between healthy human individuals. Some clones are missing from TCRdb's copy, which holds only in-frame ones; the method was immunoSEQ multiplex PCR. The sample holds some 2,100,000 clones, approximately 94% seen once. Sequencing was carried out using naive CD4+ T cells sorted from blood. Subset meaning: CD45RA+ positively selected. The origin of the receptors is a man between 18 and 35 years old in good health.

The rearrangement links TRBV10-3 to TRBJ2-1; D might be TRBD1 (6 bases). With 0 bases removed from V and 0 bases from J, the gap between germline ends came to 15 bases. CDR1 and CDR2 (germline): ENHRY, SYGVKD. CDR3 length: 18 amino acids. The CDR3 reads CAISESGTPDTSYNEQFF. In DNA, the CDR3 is TGTGCCATCAGTGAGTCGGGGACACCCGACACCTCCTACAATGAGCAGTTCTTC.

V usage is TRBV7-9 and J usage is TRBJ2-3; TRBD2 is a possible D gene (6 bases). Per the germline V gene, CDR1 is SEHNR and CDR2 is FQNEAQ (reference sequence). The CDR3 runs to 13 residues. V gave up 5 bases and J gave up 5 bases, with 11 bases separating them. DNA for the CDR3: TGTGCCAGCAGCAATGGGCGGGGAGATACGCAGTATTTT. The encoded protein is CASSNGRGDTQYF. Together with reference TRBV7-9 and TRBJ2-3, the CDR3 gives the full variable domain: DTGVSQNPRHKITKRGQNVTFRCDPISEHNRLYWYRQTLGQGPEFLTYFQNEAQLEKSRLLSDRFSAERPKGSFSTLEIQRTEQGDSAMYLCASSNGRGDTQYFGPGTRLTVL.

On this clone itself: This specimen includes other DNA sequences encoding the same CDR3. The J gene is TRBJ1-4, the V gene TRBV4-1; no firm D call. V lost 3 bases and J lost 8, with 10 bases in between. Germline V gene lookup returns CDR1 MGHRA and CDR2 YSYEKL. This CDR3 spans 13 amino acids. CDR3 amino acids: CASSQVLVEKLFF. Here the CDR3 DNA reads TGCGCCAGCAGCCAGGTCCTGGTAGAAAAACTGTTTTTT.

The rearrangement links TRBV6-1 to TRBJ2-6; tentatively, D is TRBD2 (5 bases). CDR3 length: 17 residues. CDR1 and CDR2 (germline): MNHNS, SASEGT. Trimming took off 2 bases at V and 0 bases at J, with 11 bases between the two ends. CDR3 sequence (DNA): TGTGCCAGCAGTGAATGGCCGGGAAGCTCTGGGGCCAACGTCCTGACTTTC. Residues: CASSEWPGSSGANVLTF.

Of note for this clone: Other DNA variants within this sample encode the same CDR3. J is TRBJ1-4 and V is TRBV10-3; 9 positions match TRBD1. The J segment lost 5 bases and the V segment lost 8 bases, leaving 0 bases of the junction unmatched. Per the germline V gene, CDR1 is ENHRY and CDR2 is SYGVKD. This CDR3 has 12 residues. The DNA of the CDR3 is TGTGCCATCGGACAGGGGAATGAAAAACTGTTTTTT. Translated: CAIGQGNEKLFF.

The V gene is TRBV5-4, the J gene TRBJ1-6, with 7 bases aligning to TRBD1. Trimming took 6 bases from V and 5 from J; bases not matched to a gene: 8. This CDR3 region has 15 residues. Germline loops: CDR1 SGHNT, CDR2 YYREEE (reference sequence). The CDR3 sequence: CASTQGTDNNSPLHF. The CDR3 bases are TGTGCCAGCACACAGGGGACGGATAATAATTCACCCCTCCACTTT.

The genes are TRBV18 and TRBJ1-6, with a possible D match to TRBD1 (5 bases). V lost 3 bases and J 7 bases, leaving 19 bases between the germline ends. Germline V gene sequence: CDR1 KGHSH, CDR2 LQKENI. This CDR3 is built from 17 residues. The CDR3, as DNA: TGTGCCAGCTCACCGCGGAGTTCATCGGGGGAGAATTCACCCCTCCACTTT. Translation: CASSPRSSSGENSPLHF. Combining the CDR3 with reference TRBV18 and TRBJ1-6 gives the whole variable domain NAGVMQNPRHLVRRRGQEARLRCSPMKGHSHVYWYRQLPEEGLKFMVYLQKENIIDESGMPKERFSAEFPKEGPSILRIQQVVRGDSAAYFCASSPRSSSGENSPLHFGNGTRLTVT.

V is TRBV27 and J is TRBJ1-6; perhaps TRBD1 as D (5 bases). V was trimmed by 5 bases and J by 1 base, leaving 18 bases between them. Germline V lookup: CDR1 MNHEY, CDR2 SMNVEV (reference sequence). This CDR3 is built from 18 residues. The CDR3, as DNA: TGTGCCAGCAGTCTAAGAGGCGGGGGTTGGTCCTATAATTCACCCCTCCACTTT. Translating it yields CASSLRGGGWSYNSPLHF.

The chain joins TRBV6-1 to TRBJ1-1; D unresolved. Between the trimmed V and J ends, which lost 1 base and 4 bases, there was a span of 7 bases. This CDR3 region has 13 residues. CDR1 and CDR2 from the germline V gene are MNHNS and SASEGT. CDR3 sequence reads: CASSEGWGTEAFF. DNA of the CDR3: TGTGCCAGCAGTGAAGGGTGGGGCACTGAAGCTTTCTTT.

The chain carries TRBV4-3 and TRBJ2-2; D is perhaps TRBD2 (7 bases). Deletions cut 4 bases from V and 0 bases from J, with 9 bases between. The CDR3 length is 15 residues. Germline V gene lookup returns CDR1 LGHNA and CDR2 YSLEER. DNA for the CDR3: TGCGCCAGCAGCCGGGAGGGGGCGAACACCGGGGAGCTGTTTTTT. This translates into CASSREGANTGELFF.

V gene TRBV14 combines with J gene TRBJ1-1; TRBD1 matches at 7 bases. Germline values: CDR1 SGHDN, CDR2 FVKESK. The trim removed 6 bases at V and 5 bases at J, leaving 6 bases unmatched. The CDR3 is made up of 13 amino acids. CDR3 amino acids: CASRGRGHTEAFF. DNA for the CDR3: TGTGCCAGCAGAGGAAGGGGGCATACTGAAGCTTTCTTT.

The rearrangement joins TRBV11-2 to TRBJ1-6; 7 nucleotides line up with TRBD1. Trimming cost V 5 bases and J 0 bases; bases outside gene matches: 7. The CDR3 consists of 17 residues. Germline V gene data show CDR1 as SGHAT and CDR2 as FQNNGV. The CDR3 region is CASSKGTASSYNSPLHF. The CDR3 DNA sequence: TGTGCCAGCAGCAAAGGGACAGCCAGCTCCTATAATTCACCCCTCCACTTT.

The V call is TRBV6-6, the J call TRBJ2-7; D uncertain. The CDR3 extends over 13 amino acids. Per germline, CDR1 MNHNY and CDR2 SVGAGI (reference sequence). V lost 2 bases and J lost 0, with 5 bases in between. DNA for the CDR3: TGTGCCAGCAGTTACCCGGTCTCCTACGAGCAGTACTTC. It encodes CASSYPVSYEQYF.

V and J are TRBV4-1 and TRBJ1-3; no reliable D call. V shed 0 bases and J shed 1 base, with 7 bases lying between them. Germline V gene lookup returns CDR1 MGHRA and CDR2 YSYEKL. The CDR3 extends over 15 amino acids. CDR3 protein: CASSQDWGSGNTIYF. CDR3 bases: TGCGCCAGCAGCCAAGATTGGGGTTCTGGAAACACCATATATTTT.

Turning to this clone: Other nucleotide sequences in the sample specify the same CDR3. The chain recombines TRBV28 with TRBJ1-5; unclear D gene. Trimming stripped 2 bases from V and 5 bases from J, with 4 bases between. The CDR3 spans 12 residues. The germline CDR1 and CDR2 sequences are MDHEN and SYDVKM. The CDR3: CASSLIDQPQHF. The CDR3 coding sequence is TGTGCCAGCAGTTTAATCGATCAGCCCCAGCATTTT.

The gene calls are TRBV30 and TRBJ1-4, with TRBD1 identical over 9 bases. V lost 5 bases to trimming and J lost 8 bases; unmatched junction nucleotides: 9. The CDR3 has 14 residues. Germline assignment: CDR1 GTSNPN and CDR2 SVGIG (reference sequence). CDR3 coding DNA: TGTGCCTGGGGACCGGGACAGGGAAGAGAAAAACTGTTTTTT. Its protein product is CAWGPGQGREKLFF.

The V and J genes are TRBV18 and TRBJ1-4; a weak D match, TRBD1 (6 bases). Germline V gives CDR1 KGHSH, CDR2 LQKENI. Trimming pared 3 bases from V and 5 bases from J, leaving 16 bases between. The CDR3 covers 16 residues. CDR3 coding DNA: TGTGCCAGCTCACCCAAAAGCGGGACACCGAATGAAAAACTGTTTTTT. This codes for CASSPKSGTPNEKLFF.

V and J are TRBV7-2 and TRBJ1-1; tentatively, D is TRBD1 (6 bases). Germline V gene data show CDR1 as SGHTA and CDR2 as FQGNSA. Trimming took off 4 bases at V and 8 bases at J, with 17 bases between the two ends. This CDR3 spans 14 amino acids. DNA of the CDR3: TGTGCCAGCAGCTCCGTATACGACAGGCGGGAAGCTTTCTTT. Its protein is CASSSVYDRREAFF.

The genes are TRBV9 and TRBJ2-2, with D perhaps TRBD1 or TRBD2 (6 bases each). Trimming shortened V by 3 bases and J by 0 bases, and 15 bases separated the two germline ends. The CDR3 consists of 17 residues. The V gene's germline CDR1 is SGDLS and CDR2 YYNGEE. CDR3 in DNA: TGTGCCAGCAGCGCACCAGTAGGGGGGTCGAACACCGGGGAGCTGTTTTTT. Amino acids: CASSAPVGGSNTGELFF.

CDR3 DNA: TGTGCCAGCAGCAAAGGAGCCTCTAGCGGGAGCGCCTACGAGCAGTACTTC. Its protein is CASSKGASSGSAYEQYF. V gene TRBV21-1 combines with J gene TRBJ2-7; the D call TRBD2 from the table was never checked on the DNA. TRBV21-1 is designated a pseudogene. The CDR3 sequence is 17 residues long.

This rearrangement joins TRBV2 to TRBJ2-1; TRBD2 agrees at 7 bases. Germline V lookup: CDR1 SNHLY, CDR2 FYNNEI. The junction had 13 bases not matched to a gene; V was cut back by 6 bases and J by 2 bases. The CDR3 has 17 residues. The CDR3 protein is CASSQPRAGAAYNEQFF. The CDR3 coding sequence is TGTGCCAGCAGCCAACCCAGGGCGGGAGCGGCCTACAATGAGCAGTTCTTC. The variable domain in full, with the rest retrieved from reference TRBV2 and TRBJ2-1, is EPEVTQTPSHQVTQMGQEVILRCVPISNHLYFYWYRQILGQKVEFLVSFYNNEISEKSEIFDDQFSVERPDGSNFTLKIRSTKLEDSAMYFCASSQPRAGAAYNEQFFGPGTRLTVL.

The DNA of the CDR3 is TGTGCCAGTAGTATAGATACAGGGGGCCTACATCAGCCCCAGCATTTT. Amino acids: CASSIDTGGLHQPQHF. V and J are TRBV19 and TRBJ1-5; 9 bases are shared with TRBD1. The J segment lost 5 bases and the V segment lost 0 bases, leaving 5 bases of the junction unmatched. This CDR3 region has 16 residues. Looked up from germline, CDR1 is LNHDA and CDR2 is SQIVND (reference sequence).

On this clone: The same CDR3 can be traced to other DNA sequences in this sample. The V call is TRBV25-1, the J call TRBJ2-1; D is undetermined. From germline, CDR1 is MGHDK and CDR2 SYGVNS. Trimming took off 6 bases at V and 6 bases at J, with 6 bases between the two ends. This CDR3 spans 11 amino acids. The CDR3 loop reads CASRGSNEQFF. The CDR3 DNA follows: TGTGCCAGCAGAGGAAGCAATGAGCAGTTCTTC.

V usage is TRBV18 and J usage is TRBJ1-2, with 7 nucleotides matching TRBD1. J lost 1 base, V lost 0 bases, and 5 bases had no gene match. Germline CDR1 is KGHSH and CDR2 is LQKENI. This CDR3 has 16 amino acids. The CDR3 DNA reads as TGTGCCAGCTCACCACCAAATCGACAGGGTAACTATGGCTACACCTTC. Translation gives CASSPPNRQGNYGYTF.

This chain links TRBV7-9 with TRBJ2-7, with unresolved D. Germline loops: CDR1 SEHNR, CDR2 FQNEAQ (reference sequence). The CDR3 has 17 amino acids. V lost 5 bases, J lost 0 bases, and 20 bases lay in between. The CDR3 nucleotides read TGTGCCAGCAGCCCCCCGTGGGGATTTTTGAGCTCCTACGAGCAGTACTTC. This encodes CASSPPWGFLSSYEQYF.